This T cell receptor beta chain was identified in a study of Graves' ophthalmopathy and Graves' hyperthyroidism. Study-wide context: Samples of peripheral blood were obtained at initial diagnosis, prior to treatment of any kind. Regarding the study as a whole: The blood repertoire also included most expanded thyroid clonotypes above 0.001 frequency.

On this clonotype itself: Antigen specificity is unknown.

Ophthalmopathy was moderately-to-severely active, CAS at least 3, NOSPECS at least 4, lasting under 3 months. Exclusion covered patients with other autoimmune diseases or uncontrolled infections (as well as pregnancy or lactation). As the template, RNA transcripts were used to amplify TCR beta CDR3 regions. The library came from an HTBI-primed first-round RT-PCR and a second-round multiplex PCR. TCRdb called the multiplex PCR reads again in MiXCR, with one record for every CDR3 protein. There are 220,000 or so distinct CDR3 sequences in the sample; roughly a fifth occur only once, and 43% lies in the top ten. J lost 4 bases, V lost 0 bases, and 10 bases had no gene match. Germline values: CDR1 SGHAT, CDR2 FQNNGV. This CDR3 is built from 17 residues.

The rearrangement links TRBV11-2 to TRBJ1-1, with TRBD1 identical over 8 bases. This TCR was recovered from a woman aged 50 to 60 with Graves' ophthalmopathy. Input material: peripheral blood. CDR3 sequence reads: CASSLEGQGAGCTEAFF. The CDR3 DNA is TGTGCCAGCAGCTTAGAAGGTCAGGGGGCCGGGTGCACTGAAGCTTTCTTT.